One sample yielded the 17 T cell receptor beta chains listed below, sequenced in a study of identical twins. TCRdb reprocessed the 5' RACE reads via MiXCR and lists one record per CDR3 protein. The sample contains about 920,000 distinct CDR3 sequences, approximately 13% of which appear only once. The sample also formed part of further work on yellow fever vaccine responses in identical twins.

Material for sequencing was PBMCs. The receptors were sampled from a woman in her late teens or twenties in good health.

This clonotype was counted between two and nine times. This chain connects TRBV29-1 to TRBJ2-5, with 8 nucleotides matching TRBD1. CDR3 size: 13 residues. Unmatched junction bases numbered 8, after V lost 6 bases and J lost 5 bases. Per the germline V gene, CDR1 is SQVTM and CDR2 is ANQGSEA. CDR3 in amino acids: CSVTLDRVETQYF. In DNA form, the CDR3 reads TGCAGCGTCACCCTGGACAGGGTGGAGACCCAGTACTTC. Combining the CDR3 with reference TRBV29-1 and TRBJ2-5 gives the whole variable domain SAVISQKPSRDICQRGTSLTIQCQVDSQVTMMFWYRQQPGQSLTLIATANQGSEATYESGFVIDKFPISRPNLTFSTLTVSNMSPEDSSIYLCSVTLDRVETQYFGPGTRLLVL.

V and J are TRBV3-1 and TRBJ1-2; D not resolved. CDR1 LGHDT and CDR2 YNNKEL come from the germline V gene (reference sequence). The CDR3 length is 14 residues. V gave up 1 base and J gave up 8 bases, with 14 bases separating them. This CDR3 is CASSQVGSAEGYTF. The CDR3 nucleotides read TGTGCCAGCAGCCAAGTAGGGTCGGCGGAAGGCTACACCTTC.

V gene TRBV27 combines with J gene TRBJ2-1; 9 bases are shared with TRBD2. CDR3 length equals 16 residues. The germline gives CDR1 MNHEY, CDR2 SMNVEV (reference sequence). V dropped 0 bases and J dropped 7; count of bases not matched to a gene: 7. The CDR3 sequence is CASSLSSSGALNEQFF. The CDR3 DNA reads TGTGCCAGCAGTTTATCGTCTAGCGGGGCTTTGAATGAGCAGTTCTTC.

In its sample, this clonotype was seen many times. J is TRBJ2-1 and V is TRBV19; either TRBD1 or TRBD2 may fit D (5 bases each). CDR1 is LNHDA and CDR2 is SQIVND in the germline V gene (reference sequence). The V end was cut by 6 bases, the J end by 0 bases, with 9 bases between. The CDR3 spans 14 residues. The chain's CDR3 is CASREGSSYNEQFF. The CDR3 coding sequence is TGTGCCAGTAGAGAGGGGAGCTCCTACAATGAGCAGTTCTTC.

The V call is TRBV27, the J call TRBJ2-2; 11 nucleotides align to TRBD2. The CDR3 totals 19 residues. Germline V CDR1 and CDR2: MNHEY, SMNVEV (reference sequence). V dropped 0 bases and J dropped 9; count of bases not matched to a gene: 15. The CDR3 loop reads CASSLSDNSGRALPRELFF. The CDR3 bases are TGTGCCAGCAGTTTATCCGATAATAGCGGGAGGGCACTTCCCAGGGAGCTGTTTTTT.

This clonotype was detected a few times. The rearrangement uses TRBV7-8 and TRBJ1-4; no firm D call. The CDR3 consists of 14 residues. The germline CDR1 and CDR2 sequences are SGHVS and FQNEAQ. Trimming removed 3 bases at V and 11 bases at J, with 16 bases between. The CDR3 region is CASSFSAAGWKLFF. The CDR3 nucleotides read TGTGCCAGCAGCTTTTCGGCAGCCGGGTGGAAACTGTTTTTT.

J is TRBJ2-5 and V is TRBV12-3 or TRBV12-4; TRBD2 matches at 15 bases. This CDR3 has 20 amino acids. With 6 bases clipped from V and 4 bases from J, the junction kept 18 bases outside the gene matches. The CDR3 sequence: CASSLGGSGTSGGPGETQYF. The CDR3 nucleotides are TGTGCCAGCAGCCTGGGGGGTTCCGGGACTAGCGGGGGGCCGGGAGAGACCCAGTACTTC.

This sequence joins TRBV21-1 and TRBJ2-1; the table names TRBD1, a call not compared with the DNA. TRBV21-1 is shown as a pseudogene. The CDR3 is made up of 15 amino acids. The CDR3 region has the DNA TGTGCCAGCCCCGCGACCCTTCAGGGGGCTCATGAGCAGTTCTTC. It specifies CASPATLQGAHEQFF.

The genes are TRBV7-2 and TRBJ2-1, with TRBD2 matching over 9 bases. J gave up 8 bases and V 1 base, and 9 bases lay outside the gene matches. The CDR3 spans 16 residues. The V gene's germline CDR1 is SGHTA and CDR2 FQGNSA. CDR3 region: CASSLVGGRAGDEQFF. CDR3 bases: TGTGCCAGCAGCTTAGTAGGCGGGAGGGCCGGTGATGAGCAGTTCTTC.

This clonotype has just a few counts. This rearrangement joins TRBV12-3 or TRBV12-4 to TRBJ1-2; 8 bases are shared with TRBD1. Trimming removed 5 bases from V and 6 bases from J; junction bases left unmatched: 8. The CDR3 length is 14 residues. The CDR3 region has the DNA TGTGCCAGCAGTCACAGGACAGGGAGACATGGCTACACCTTC. Protein product: CASSHRTGRHGYTF.

The table lists this clonotype with a few counts. The V call is TRBV7-3, the J call TRBJ2-3, with D hard to call. The CDR3 extends over 14 amino acids. V lost 2 bases and J 10 bases, leaving 16 bases between the germline ends. Germline CDR1 and CDR2: SGHTA and FQGTGA. CDR3 protein: CASSLAMELGAQYF. The CDR3 nucleotides are TGTGCCAGCAGCTTAGCAATGGAGCTAGGTGCGCAGTATTTT.

At least ten counts were recorded for this clonotype. This sequence joins TRBV5-5 and TRBJ2-1; 8 nucleotides line up with TRBD2. From germline, CDR1 is SGHKS and CDR2 YYEKEE (reference sequence). V was clipped by 0 bases and J by 4 bases; unmatched bases: 6. This CDR3 contains 16 residues. The CDR3 nucleotides are TGTGCCAGCAGCTTGGGACTAGCGATGGAATACAATGAGCAGTTCTTC. It codes for CASSLGLAMEYNEQFF.

This clonotype showed up many times. The CDR3 sequence: CASSLAESSTDTQYF. The CDR3 nucleotides read TGCGCCAGCAGCTTGGCGGAATCTAGCACAGATACGCAGTATTTT. The J gene is TRBJ2-3, the V gene TRBV5-1; D remains ambiguous. Per the germline V gene, CDR1 is SGHRS and CDR2 is YFSETQ. V lost 0 bases, J lost 0 bases, and 8 bases lay in between. The CDR3 spans 15 residues.

The chain has TRBV20-1 and TRBJ2-1, with 12 bases that match TRBD2. The germline CDR1 and CDR2 sequences are DFQATT and SNEGSKA (reference sequence). V trimming: 1 base; J trimming: 5 bases; junction bases outside the gene matches: 6. The CDR3 runs to 16 residues. CDR3 coding DNA: TGCAGTGCTAGAGTGACTAGCGGGGGCCTCCACAATGAGCAGTTCTTC. Amino acids: CSARVTSGGLHNEQFF.

This clonotype is a singleton in its sample. The rearrangement links TRBV11-2 to TRBJ2-7; 9 nucleotides line up with TRBD2. The V gene end was trimmed by 1 base and the J gene end by 2 bases; junction bases not matched to a gene: 3. This CDR3 is 15 amino acids long. Germline lookup yields CDR1 SGHAT and CDR2 FQNNGV. CDR3 in DNA: TGTGCCAGCAGCTTAGGACTAGCGGTAACCTACGAGCAGTACTTC. Protein sequence: CASSLGLAVTYEQYF.

This chain connects TRBV14 to TRBJ1-1; a possible D gene is TRBD1 (6 bases). CDR3 length: 15 amino acids. The V gene's germline CDR1 is SGHDN and CDR2 FVKESK. V was pared by 2 bases and J by 3 bases, with 13 bases between. The CDR3 DNA follows: TGTGCCAGCAGCCAAATCCGGACAGCGGACACTGAAGCTTTCTTT. This gives the protein CASSQIRTADTEAFF.

This clonotype was picked up many times. The chain couples TRBV9 to TRBJ1-5, with 10 bases matching TRBD1. Per germline, CDR1 SGDLS and CDR2 YYNGEE. This CDR3 region has 18 residues. J was trimmed by 6 bases and V by 0 bases; bases with no gene match: 12. CDR3 residues: CASSVVSPGQGTCQPQHF. The DNA for the CDR3 is TGTGCCAGCAGCGTAGTAAGTCCGGGACAGGGGACGTGTCAGCCCCAGCATTTT.